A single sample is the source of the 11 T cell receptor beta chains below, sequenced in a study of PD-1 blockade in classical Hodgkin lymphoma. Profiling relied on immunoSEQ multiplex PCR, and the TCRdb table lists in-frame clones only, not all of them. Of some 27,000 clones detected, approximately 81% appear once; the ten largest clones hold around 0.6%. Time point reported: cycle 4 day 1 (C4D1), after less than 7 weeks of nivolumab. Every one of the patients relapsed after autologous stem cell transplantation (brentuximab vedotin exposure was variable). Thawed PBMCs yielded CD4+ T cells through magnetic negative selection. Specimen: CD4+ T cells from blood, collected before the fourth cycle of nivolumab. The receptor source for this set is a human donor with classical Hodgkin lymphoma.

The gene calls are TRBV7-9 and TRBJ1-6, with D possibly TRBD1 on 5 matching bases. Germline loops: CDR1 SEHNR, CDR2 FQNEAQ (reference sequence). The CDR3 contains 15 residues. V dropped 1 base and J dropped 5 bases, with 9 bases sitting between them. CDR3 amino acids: CASSLGGADNSPLHF. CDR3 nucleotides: TGTGCCAGCAGCTTAGGAGGGGCAGATAATTCACCCCTCCACTTT.

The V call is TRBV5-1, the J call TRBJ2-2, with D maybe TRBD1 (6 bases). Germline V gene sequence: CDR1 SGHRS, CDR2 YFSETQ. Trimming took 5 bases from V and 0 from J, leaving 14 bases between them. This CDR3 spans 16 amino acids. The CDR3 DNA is TGCGCCAGCAGTTCGACCGGGACATCGAACACCGGGGAGCTGTTTTTT. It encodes CASSSTGTSNTGELFF.

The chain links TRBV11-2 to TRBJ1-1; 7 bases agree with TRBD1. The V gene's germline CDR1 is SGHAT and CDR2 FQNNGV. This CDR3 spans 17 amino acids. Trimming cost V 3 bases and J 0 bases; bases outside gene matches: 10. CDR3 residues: CASSFLRGSYLNTEAFF. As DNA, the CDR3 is TGTGCCAGCAGCTTCCTCAGGGGGTCGTATCTGAACACTGAAGCTTTCTTT.

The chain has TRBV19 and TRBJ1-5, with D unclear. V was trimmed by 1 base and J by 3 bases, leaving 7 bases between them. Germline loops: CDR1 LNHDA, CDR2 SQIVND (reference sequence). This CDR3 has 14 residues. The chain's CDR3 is CASSIGGLNQPQHF. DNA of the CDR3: TGTGCCAGTAGTATAGGTGGCCTCAATCAGCCCCAGCATTTT.

This chain's CDR3 is CASNSLAGGPMELNEQFF. DNA for the CDR3: TGTGCCAGCAACTCACTAGCGGGGGGCCCAATGGAGTTGAATGAGCAGTTCTTC. This chain uses TRBV28 with TRBJ2-1; 12 positions match TRBD2. This CDR3 is 18 amino acids long. Germline V CDR1 and CDR2: MDHEN, SYDVKM. Trimming removed 7 bases from V and 7 bases from J; junction bases left unmatched: 17.

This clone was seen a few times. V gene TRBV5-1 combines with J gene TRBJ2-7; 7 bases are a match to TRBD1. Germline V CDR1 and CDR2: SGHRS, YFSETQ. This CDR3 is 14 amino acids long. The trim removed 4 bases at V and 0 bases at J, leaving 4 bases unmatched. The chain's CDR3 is CASSGQGVSYEQYF. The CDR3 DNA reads TGCGCCAGCAGCGGCCAGGGGGTCTCCTACGAGCAGTACTTC.

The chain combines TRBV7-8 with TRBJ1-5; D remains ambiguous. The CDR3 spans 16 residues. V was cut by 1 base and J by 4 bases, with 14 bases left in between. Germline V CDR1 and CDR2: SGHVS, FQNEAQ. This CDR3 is CASSLVVSATNQPQHF. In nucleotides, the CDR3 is TGTGCCAGCAGCTTAGTCGTGTCAGCAACTAATCAGCCCCAGCATTTT.

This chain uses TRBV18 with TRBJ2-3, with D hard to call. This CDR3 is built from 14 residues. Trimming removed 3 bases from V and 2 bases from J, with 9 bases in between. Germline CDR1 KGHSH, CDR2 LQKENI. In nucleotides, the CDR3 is TGTGCCAGCTCACCGCTTAGGAACACAGATACGCAGTATTTT. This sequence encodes CASSPLRNTDTQYF. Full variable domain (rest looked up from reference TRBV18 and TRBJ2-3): NAGVMQNPRHLVRRRGQEARLRCSPMKGHSHVYWYRQLPEEGLKFMVYLQKENIIDESGMPKERFSAEFPKEGPSILRIQQVVRGDSAAYFCASSPLRNTDTQYFGPGTRLTVL.

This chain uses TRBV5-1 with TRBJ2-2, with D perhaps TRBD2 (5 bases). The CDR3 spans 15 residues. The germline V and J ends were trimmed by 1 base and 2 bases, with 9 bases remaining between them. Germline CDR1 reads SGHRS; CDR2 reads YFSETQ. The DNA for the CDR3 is TGCGCCAGCAGCTTGAACGGGGATAACACCGGGGAGCTGTTTTTT. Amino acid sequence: CASSLNGDNTGELFF.

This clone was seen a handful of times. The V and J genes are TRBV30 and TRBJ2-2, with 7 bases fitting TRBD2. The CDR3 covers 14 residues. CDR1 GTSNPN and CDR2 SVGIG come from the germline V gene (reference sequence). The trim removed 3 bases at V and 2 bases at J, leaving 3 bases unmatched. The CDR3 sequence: CAWRGDYNTGELFF. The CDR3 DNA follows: TGTGCCTGGAGAGGGGACTATAACACCGGGGAGCTGTTTTTT.

CDR3 nucleotide sequence: TGTGCCAGCACCACGACAGCAACTAATGAAAAACTGTTTTTT. This encodes CASTTTATNEKLFF. The gene calls are TRBV6-5 and TRBJ1-4; D might be TRBD1 (5 bases). Germline CDR1 MNHEY, CDR2 SVGAGI. Trimming removed 7 bases at V and 0 bases at J, with 9 bases between. The CDR3 sequence is 14 residues long.